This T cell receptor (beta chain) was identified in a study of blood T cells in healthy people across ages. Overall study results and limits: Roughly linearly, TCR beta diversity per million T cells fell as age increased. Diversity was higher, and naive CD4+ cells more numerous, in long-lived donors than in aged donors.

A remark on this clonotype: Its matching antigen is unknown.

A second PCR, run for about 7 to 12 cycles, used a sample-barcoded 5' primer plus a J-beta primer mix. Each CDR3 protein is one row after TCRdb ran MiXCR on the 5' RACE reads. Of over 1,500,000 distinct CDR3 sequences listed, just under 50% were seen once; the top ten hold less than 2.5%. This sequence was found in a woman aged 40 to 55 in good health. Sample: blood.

This CDR3 reads CASSPRGRPGETQYF. The CDR3 coding sequence is TGTGCCAGCAGTCCAAGGGGGAGGCCGGGAGAGACCCAGTACTTC. The chain employs TRBV28 and TRBJ2-5; D may be TRBD1 or TRBD2 (6 bases each). This CDR3 region has 15 residues. Germline loops: CDR1 MDHEN, CDR2 SYDVKM. V was pared by 5 bases and J by 4 bases, with 17 bases between.